Listed here is a single TCR beta chain. The antigen is unknown. Method: immunoSEQ multiplex PCR; TCRdb's copy keeps in-frame clones and lacks some. The table includes about 6,500 clones, 75% to 95% detected once. This CDR3 is 17 amino acids long. Germline V gene sequence: CDR1 MNHEY, CDR2 SMNVEV (reference sequence). The V and J ends lost 3 bases and 9 bases, in that order; junction bases with no gene match: 9. The sample originates from a study of chemoradiotherapy in HPV16-positive cancers. Overall study findings and caveats: Functional assays defining HPV-specific T cells used only a couple of HPV16-positive patients. For HPV16-positive patients, expanding HPV-responsive T cells associated with longer recurrence-free survival.

The rearrangement links TRBV27 to TRBJ1-6, with 12 bases lining up with TRBD1. The sequence was obtained from a human donor with HPV-associated anogenital cancer. Sequencing used blood, obtained from a patient who underwent chemoradiotherapy. The CDR3: CASSFLPGTGGGSPLHF. The DNA of the CDR3 is TGTGCCAGCAGTTTTCTCCCCGGGACAGGGGGCGGTTCACCCCTCCACTTT.